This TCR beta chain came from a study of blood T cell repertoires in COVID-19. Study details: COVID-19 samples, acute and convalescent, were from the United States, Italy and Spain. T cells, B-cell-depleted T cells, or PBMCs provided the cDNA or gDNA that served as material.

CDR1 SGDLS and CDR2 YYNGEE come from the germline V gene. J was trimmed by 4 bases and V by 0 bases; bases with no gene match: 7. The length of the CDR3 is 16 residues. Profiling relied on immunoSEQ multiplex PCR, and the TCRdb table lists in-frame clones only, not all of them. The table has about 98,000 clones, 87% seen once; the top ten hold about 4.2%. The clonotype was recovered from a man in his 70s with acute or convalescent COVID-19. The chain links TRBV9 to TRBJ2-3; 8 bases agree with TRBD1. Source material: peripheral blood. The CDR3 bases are TGTGCCAGCAGCGTAGAGGACCGGGACAGGCCAGATACGCAGTATTTT. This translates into CASSVEDRDRPDTQYF.